Listed below are T cell receptor beta chains from one sample, sequenced in a study of blood T cell repertoires in COVID-19. Assay: immunoSEQ multiplex PCR; the TCRdb copy retains only in-frame clones and omits some. The table includes about 50,000 clones, roughly 90% detected once. Sequencing was carried out using peripheral blood. These receptors all come from a human donor in a cohort sampled during active COVID-19. The CDR3 runs from the conserved cysteine through the conserved F or W. The D gene is left open where the match is weak. A clone size is listed for some rows: how often the clone was seen (once, few, many), or a class if it is expanded.

TGTGCCAGCAGTTATCCGACAGGGGGGAACACCGGGGAGCTGTTTTTT,CASSYPTGGNTGELFF,TRBV13,-,TRBD1,TRBJ2-2
TGTGCCAGTAGTCACCTTGGAGGCACAGATACGCAGTATTTT,CASSHLGGTDTQYF,TRBV19,-,-,TRBJ2-3
TGTGCCAGCAGACGGGACTCCCGTCGCACAGATACGCAGTATTTT,CASRRDSRRTDTQYF,TRBV7-9,-,-,TRBJ2-3
TGTGCCAGCAGCCCCCCAGGGAGCGGGGGCAATGAGCAGTTCTTC,CASSPPGSGGNEQFF,TRBV7-9,-,TRBD2,TRBJ2-1
TGTGCCAGCAACCCGGCGGTCGGGGGGTCTAATGAAAAACTGTTTTTT,CASNPAVGGSNEKLFF,TRBV2,-,-,TRBJ1-4
TGTGCCAGCAGGATTGGCAGGGCTGGGGCCAACGTCCTGACTTTC,CASRIGRAGANVLTF,TRBV28,-,-,TRBJ2-6
TGCAGTGCTAGTAGGGACAGGCTGGTTGACAATCAGCCCCAGCATTTT,CSASRDRLVDNQPQHF,TRBV20-1,once,TRBD1,TRBJ1-5
TGTGCCAGCAGCTTAGGGACAGGGGGCGGACCCTATGGCTACACCTTC,CASSLGTGGGPYGYTF,TRBV7-9,-,TRBD1,TRBJ1-2
TGTGCCAGCAGCGTAGACCTAGCGGGGAAGGATACGCAGTATTTT,CASSVDLAGKDTQYF,TRBV9,-,TRBD2,TRBJ2-3
TGTGCCAGCAAATCTGGGAGCGGGGGAACCTACGAGCAGTACTTC,CASKSGSGGTYEQYF,TRBV2,-,TRBD2,TRBJ2-7
TGTGCCAGCAGCGTAGTGGGGACAGAGAGAGGGAATGAGCAGTTCTTC,CASSVVGTERGNEQFF,TRBV9,-,TRBD1,TRBJ2-1
TGTGCCAGCAGCGTATCCGGGATTTTAGCGGGGGGGCAAGAGACCCAGTACTTC,CASSVSGILAGGQETQYF,TRBV9,-,TRBD2,TRBJ2-5
TGTGCCTGGAGTGTCAATCAGGGGACTAGCGGCACAGATACGCAGTATTTT,CAWSVNQGTSGTDTQYF,TRBV30,-,TRBD2,TRBJ2-3
TGTGCCAGCAGCCCCCGGAACACTGAAGCTTTCTTT,CASSPRNTEAFF,TRBV12-3/TRBV12-4,-,-,TRBJ1-1
TGTGCCAGCAGCTTAGGAGGACAGGACTCCTACGAGCAGTACTTC,CASSLGGQDSYEQYF,TRBV11-3,-,TRBD1,TRBJ2-7
TGCGCCAGCAGCCAAGTGGGGGGGAATGGCTACACCTTC,CASSQVGGNGYTF,TRBV4-3,few,-,TRBJ1-2
TGCGCCAGCAGCCCGGGATACACAGATACGCAGTATTTT,CASSPGYTDTQYF,TRBV5-1,-,-,TRBJ2-3
TGTGCCAGCAGGGTGGGACTATCGAACACTGAAGCTTTCTTT,CASRVGLSNTEAFF,TRBV7-8,-,-,TRBJ1-1
TGTGCCAGCAGCCTAGGACTCCAGGGGAACCATGGCTACACCTTC,CASSLGLQGNHGYTF,TRBV7-2,-,-,TRBJ1-2
TGTGCCAGCAGACAGGGGCGCAATGGCTACACCTTC,CASRQGRNGYTF,TRBV12-3/TRBV12-4,-,TRBD1,TRBJ1-2
TGCGCCAGCAGGGGGTCACTACAGGGGACGAATGAGCAGTTCTTC,CASRGSLQGTNEQFF,TRBV5-1,-,TRBD1,TRBJ2-1
TGTGCCACCAGTGATTCGGGGAGCGATCAGCCCCAGCATTTT,CATSDSGSDQPQHF,TRBV24-1,few,-,TRBJ1-5
TGTGCCAGCAGCCTAGCGGGGGCGGTTGAGACCCAGTACTTC,CASSLAGAVETQYF,TRBV7-3,-,TRBD2,TRBJ2-5
TGTGCCAGCAGCTTAGAAGGGGCACGTAATTCACCCCTCCACTTT,CASSLEGARNSPLHF,TRBV13,-,-,TRBJ1-6
TGTGCCAGCAGTTATGGGACATTGAACACTGAAGCTTTCTTT,CASSYGTLNTEAFF,TRBV6-5,-,-,TRBJ1-1
TGCGCCAGCTATTCCGGGGAGAGCTACGAGCAGTACTTC,CASYSGESYEQYF,TRBV5-1,-,-,TRBJ2-7
TGTGCCAGCAGATACAGGGGCACTGAAGCTTTCTTT,CASRYRGTEAFF,TRBV6-5,-,TRBD1,TRBJ1-1
TGTGCCAGCAGCCTTGGAAGCGGGGCGGGAATCGGTTCCTACAATGAGCAGTTCTTC,CASSLGSGAGIGSYNEQFF,TRBV3-1/TRBV3-2,-,TRBD2,TRBJ2-1
TGCGCCAGCAGCTGGGCGGGGTTAACGAACACCGGGGAGCTGTTTTTT,CASSWAGLTNTGELFF,TRBV5-1,-,-,TRBJ2-2
TGTGCCAGCTCACGAGGAGCGGGGGGGCAGATTTACAATGAGCAGTTCTTC,CASSRGAGGQIYNEQFF,TRBV18,-,TRBD2,TRBJ2-1
TGTGCCAGCAGTTTAAGCCAAAACACTGAAGCTTTCTTT,CASSLSQNTEAFF,TRBV12-3/TRBV12-4,few,-,TRBJ1-1
TGTGCCATCCAGCACTATCATTCCTACGAGCAGTACTTC,CAIQHYHSYEQYF,TRBV10-3,-,-,TRBJ2-7
TGTGCCAGCAGCTTGGACGGTCGCTCCTACGAGCAGTACTTC,CASSLDGRSYEQYF,TRBV5-5,-,-,TRBJ2-7
TGTGCCAGCAGCCTCACGGGGGTCTCCTACAATGAGCAGTTCTTC,CASSLTGVSYNEQFF,TRBV7-3,-,-,TRBJ2-1
TGTGCCAGCTCATCTTCCGGGACATATATCTCAGATACGCAGTATTTT,CASSSSGTYISDTQYF,TRBV18,-,-,TRBJ2-3
TGTGCCAGTAGTATCGGGCAGGGGAGATTTGTGAACACTGAAGCTTTCTTT,CASSIGQGRFVNTEAFF,TRBV19,-,-,TRBJ1-1
TGTGCCAGCAGTCTACAGGGGGCGGTAGCCGGGGAGCTGTTTTTT,CASSLQGAVAGELFF,TRBV28,-,TRBD1,TRBJ2-2
TGTGCCAGCAGCTTTGCGGGGGGCACGAACACCGGGGAGCTGTTTTTT,CASSFAGGTNTGELFF,TRBV7-2,-,TRBD2,TRBJ2-2
TGTGCCAGCAGCACGGGGGGTACCTCCTACAATGAGCAGTTCTTC,CASSTGGTSYNEQFF,TRBV5-4,-,TRBD2,TRBJ2-1
TGTGCCAGCAGTTACCAGGGTTATGGCGGGGAGGTGTTCTTC,CASSYQGYGGEVFF,TRBV6-5,-,-,TRBJ2-1
TGTGCCAGCAGCACTGGACAGTTTAATCAGCCCCAGCATTTT,CASSTGQFNQPQHF,TRBV6-5,few,-,TRBJ1-5
TGTGCCAGCAGGGGTCTGGGCTATAGCAATCAGCCCCAGCATTTT,CASRGLGYSNQPQHF,TRBV2,-,-,TRBJ1-5
TGCGCCAGCAGCCAAGAGGGGGCCGGGTCCTCGCGGGAGGAGCAGTACTTC,CASSQEGAGSSREEQYF,TRBV4-1,few,-,TRBJ2-7
TGCGCCAGCAGCCCTAGACTAGCGGGGGGCTTTTCCCAAGAGACCCAGTACTTC,CASSPRLAGGFSQETQYF,TRBV5-1,-,TRBD2,TRBJ2-5
TGTGCCAGCAGTCAGGGGCAAGACGGCGGGCAGTACTTC,CASSQGQDGGQYF,TRBV7-2,once,-,TRBJ2-7
TGTGCCAGCAGTCCACAGGACAGGGGGCAAGTGGCCAAAAACATTCAGTACTTC,CASSPQDRGQVAKNIQYF,TRBV6-9,few,TRBD1,TRBJ2-4